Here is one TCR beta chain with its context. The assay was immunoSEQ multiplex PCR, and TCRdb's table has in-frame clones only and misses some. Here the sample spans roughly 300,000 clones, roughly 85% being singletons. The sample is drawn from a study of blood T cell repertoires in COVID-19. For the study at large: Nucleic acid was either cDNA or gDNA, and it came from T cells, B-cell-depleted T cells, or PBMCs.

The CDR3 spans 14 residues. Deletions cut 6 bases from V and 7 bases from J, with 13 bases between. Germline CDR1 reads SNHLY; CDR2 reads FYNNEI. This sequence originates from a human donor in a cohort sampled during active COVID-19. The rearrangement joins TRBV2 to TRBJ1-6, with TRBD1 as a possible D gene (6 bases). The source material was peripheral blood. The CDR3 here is CASSHGTLNSPLHF. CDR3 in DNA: TGTGCCAGCAGCCACGGGACACTCAATTCACCCCTCCACTTT.